These T cell receptor beta chains were read from a single sample in a study of beta chain features in type 1 diabetes. Profiling relied on immunoSEQ multiplex PCR, and the TCRdb table lists in-frame clones only, not all of them. The table includes 600,000 to 650,000 clones, roughly 15% detected once. Sequencing was carried out using naive CD4+ T cells from blood. Source of these receptors: a man aged 18 to 35 in good health. CDR3s include the opening cysteine and the closing phenylalanine or tryptophan. The D gene is left open where the match is weak. Where a row states a size, it is once, few, many or the class of an expanded clone; other rows omit it.

d_call j_call v_call clone_size cdr3_aa cdr3_nt
TRBD2 TRBJ2-2 TRBV4-1 NA CASSQGASGKVGRELFF TGCGCCAGCAGCCAAGGGGCTAGCGGGAAGGTGGGGAGGGAGCTGTTTTTT
TRBD1 TRBJ2-5 TRBV2 NA CATINRGETQYF TGTGCCACCATCAACAGGGGAGAGACCCAGTACTTC
NA TRBJ1-2 TRBV6-1 NA CASSETRTRIGPLGGYTF TGTGCCAGCAGTGAAACAAGGACACGAATAGGGCCCCTTGGCGGCTACACCTTC
NA TRBJ1-6 TRBV7-2 NA CASSVGPPGISYNSPLHF TGTGCCAGCAGCGTAGGGCCCCCCGGTATCTCCTATAATTCACCCCTCCACTTT
NA TRBJ1-4 TRBV4-2 NA CASRRSNEKLFF TGTGCCAGCAGGCGGAGCAATGAAAAACTGTTTTTT
NA TRBJ2-3 TRBV6-5 NA CASSYRQGTDTQYF TGTGCCAGCAGTTACAGGCAGGGCACAGATACGCAGTATTTT
NA TRBJ1-1 TRBV9 NA CASSVAGDPEAFF TGTGCCAGCAGCGTCGCGGGAGACCCTGAAGCTTTCTTT
NA TRBJ2-2 TRBV27 few CASSFVPGQTTGELFF TGTGCCAGCAGTTTTGTGCCAGGGCAGACTACCGGGGAGCTGTTTTTT
TRBD1 TRBJ2-3 TRBV10-3 few CAISDFKGQGGDTQYF TGTGCCATCAGTGATTTCAAAGGACAGGGCGGCGATACGCAGTATTTT
TRBD1 TRBJ1-6 TRBV7-9 few CASSFRQGANSPLHF TGTGCCAGCAGCTTCAGACAGGGGGCGAACTCACCCCTCCACTTT